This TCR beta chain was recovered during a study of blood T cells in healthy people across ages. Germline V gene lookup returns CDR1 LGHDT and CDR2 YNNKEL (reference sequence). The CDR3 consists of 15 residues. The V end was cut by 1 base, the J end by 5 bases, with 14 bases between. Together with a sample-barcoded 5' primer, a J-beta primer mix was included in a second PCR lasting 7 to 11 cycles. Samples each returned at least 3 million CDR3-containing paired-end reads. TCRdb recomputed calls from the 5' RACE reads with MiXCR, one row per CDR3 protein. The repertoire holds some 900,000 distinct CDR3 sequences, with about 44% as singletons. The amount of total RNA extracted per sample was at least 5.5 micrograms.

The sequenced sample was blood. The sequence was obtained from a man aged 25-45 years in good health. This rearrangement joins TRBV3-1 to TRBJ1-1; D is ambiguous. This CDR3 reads CASSQALASKTEAFF. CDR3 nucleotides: TGTGCCAGCAGCCAAGCTCTCGCGTCTAAAACTGAAGCTTTCTTT. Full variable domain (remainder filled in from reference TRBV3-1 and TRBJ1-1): DTAVSQTPKYLVTQMGNDKSIKCEQNLGHDTMYWYKQDSKKFLKIMFSYNNKELIINETVPNRFSPKSPDKAHLNLHINSLELGDSAVYFCASSQALASKTEAFFGQGTRLTVV.